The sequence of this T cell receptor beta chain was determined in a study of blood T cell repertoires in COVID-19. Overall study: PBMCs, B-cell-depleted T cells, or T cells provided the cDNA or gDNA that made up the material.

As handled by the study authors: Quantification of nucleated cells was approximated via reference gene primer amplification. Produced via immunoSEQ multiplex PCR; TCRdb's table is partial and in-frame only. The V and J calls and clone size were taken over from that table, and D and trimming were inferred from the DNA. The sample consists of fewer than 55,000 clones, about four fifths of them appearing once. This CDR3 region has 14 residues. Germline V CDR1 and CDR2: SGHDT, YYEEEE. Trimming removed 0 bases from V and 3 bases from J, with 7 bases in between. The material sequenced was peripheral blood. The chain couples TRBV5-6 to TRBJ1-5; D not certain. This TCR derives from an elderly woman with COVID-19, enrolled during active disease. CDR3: CASSLVSVNQPQHF. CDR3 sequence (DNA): TGTGCCAGCAGCTTGGTCTCAGTCAATCAGCCCCAGCATTTT.